This T cell receptor (beta chain) was documented in a study of cytomegalovirus exposure and HLA in healthy donors. Study details: Per a later analysis, the approximately 600 first-cohort and approximately 120 validation repertoires shared one platform.

About this clone itself: Its target is unknown.

Profiling relied on immunoSEQ multiplex PCR, and the TCRdb table lists in-frame clones only, not all of them. The sample lists 89,000 or so clones; roughly 92% were seen once. Findings and caveats of the study: Fewer than 200 TCR beta chains were listed as cytomegalovirus-associated. Cytomegalovirus status was reportedly diagnosed by the classifier with high specificity and sensitivity.

V lost 6 bases, J lost 6 bases, and 0 bases stayed unmatched. The CDR3 loop spans 12 amino acids. CDR1 and CDR2 (germline): SNHLY, FYNNEI. The donors belonged to the approximately 120-subject validation cohort, separate from the approximately 700-subject first cohort. The material sequenced was PBMCs. V and J are TRBV2 and TRBJ2-7; TRBD2 agrees at 12 bases. The source of this sequence is a woman younger than 45 in good health and CMV-seropositive. Written as DNA, the CDR3 is TGTGCCAGCAGGGGACTAGCGGGCGAGCAGTACTTC. Protein sequence: CASRGLAGEQYF.